Below, 20 T cell receptor beta chains from the same sample are listed, as sequenced in a study of identical twins. One entry per CDR3 protein results from TCRdb running MiXCR on the 5' RACE reads. The top ten clones hold approximately 0.48% of a sample with 400,000 to 600,000 distinct CDR3 sequences, 20% to 25% of them seen once. Another study also made use of these data, one on yellow fever vaccine responses in identical twins.

The sequencing sample was made of CD4+ T cells sorted from blood. The receptors were sampled from a woman aged 18-35 years in good health.

The gene calls are TRBV9 and TRBJ2-1; maybe TRBD2 (6 bases). Trimming took off 0 bases at V and 4 bases at J, with 11 bases between the two ends. CDR1 SGDLS and CDR2 YYNGEE come from the germline V gene. CDR3 size: 15 residues. CDR3 coding DNA: TGTGCCAGCAGCGTAGCACCCGGGAGTTACAATGAGCAGTTCTTC. Translating it yields CASSVAPGSYNEQFF.

This CDR3 reads CASSRTKLDRDYKHHAPHNEQFF. CDR3 sequence (DNA): TGTGCCAGCAGCCGAACGAAACTCGACCGGGACTACAAACATCACGCCCCACACAATGAGCAGTTCTTC. The chain joins TRBV7-3 to TRBJ2-1; 7 bases are shared with TRBD2. Per the germline V gene, CDR1 is SGHTA and CDR2 is FQGTGA. The CDR3 runs 23 residues. J gave up 5 bases and V 5 bases, and 33 bases lay outside the gene matches.

The chain carries TRBV24-1 and TRBJ2-1, with 9 bases that match TRBD2. With V trimmed by 2 bases and J by 8 bases, 6 bases remained unmatched. The CDR3 totals 15 residues. Germline V gene lookup returns CDR1 KGHDR and CDR2 SFDVKD. As DNA, the CDR3 is TGTGCCACCAGTGATTCCCGCGGGAGGGCCTATGAGCAGTTCTTC. Translated: CATSDSRGRAYEQFF.

The chain recombines TRBV9 with TRBJ2-1; 8 positions match TRBD1. The CDR3 runs to 14 residues. Germline V CDR1 and CDR2: SGDLS, YYNGEE. The J segment lost 8 bases and the V segment lost 2 bases, leaving 6 bases of the junction unmatched. CDR3 amino acids: CASSVVDRVHEQFF. CDR3 nucleotide sequence: TGTGCCAGCAGCGTGGTGGACAGGGTACATGAGCAGTTCTTC.

A few counts support this clonotype. The chain employs TRBV20-1 and TRBJ2-2; TRBD2 might be the D (7 bases). From germline, CDR1 is DFQATT and CDR2 SNEGSKA (reference sequence). The CDR3 is made up of 15 amino acids. Deletions cut 6 bases from V and 4 bases from J, with 18 bases between. The CDR3 loop reads CSALRGGGSTGELFF. As DNA, the CDR3 is TGCAGTGCCCTCAGGGGCGGGGGCAGCACCGGGGAGCTGTTTTTT.

The chain links TRBV5-1 to TRBJ1-1; 7 bases are a match to TRBD1. Germline V gives CDR1 SGHRS, CDR2 YFSETQ. V lost 0 bases and J lost 5; bases outside the gene matches: 7. CDR3 size: 15 residues. For the CDR3, the DNA is TGCGCCAGCAGCTTGGGGGGCAGGGGGAGGACTGAAGCTTTCTTT. It is translated as CASSLGGRGRTEAFF.

This clonotype was found a few times. The gene calls are TRBV28 and TRBJ2-5; perhaps D is TRBD1 or TRBD2 (6 bases each). The germline gives CDR1 MDHEN, CDR2 SYDVKM. This CDR3 is built from 14 residues. Trimming removed 4 bases at V and 3 bases at J, with 12 bases between. The CDR3 here is CASSSGGGKETQYF. In DNA form, the CDR3 reads TGTGCCAGCAGTTCTGGGGGCGGGAAAGAGACCCAGTACTTC. Filled out from reference TRBV28 and TRBJ2-5, the complete variable domain reads DVKVTQSSRYLVKRTGEKVFLECVQDMDHENMFWYRQDPGLGLRLIYFSYDVKMKEKGDIPEGYSVSREKKERFSLILESASTNQTSMYLCASSSGGGKETQYFGPGTRLLVL.

The chain uses TRBV27 and TRBJ2-3; D not certain. Per germline, CDR1 MNHEY and CDR2 SMNVEV (reference sequence). V was trimmed by 6 bases and J by 5 bases, leaving 9 bases between them. The CDR3 has 12 residues. The CDR3 nucleotides are TGTGCCAGCAGCATATTCGGAGATACGCAGTATTTT. Translation gives CASSIFGDTQYF.

The V and J genes are TRBV5-6 and TRBJ2-7, with D possibly being TRBD1 (5 bases). Germline-derived CDR1 and CDR2 are SGHDT and YYEEEE. V shed 4 bases and J shed 2 bases, with 19 bases lying between them. This CDR3 has 16 residues. CDR3 loop: CASSLDIPDLTYEQYF. In DNA, the CDR3 is TGTGCCAGCAGCCTGGACATCCCCGATCTAACCTACGAGCAGTACTTC.

This clonotype has more than one count but fewer than ten. It is likely a read error, because the conserved phenylalanine at the end of the CDR3 is missing. The DNA is omitted, as the CDR3 cannot be located on it reliably, and the CDR3 follows TCRdb's listing. V is TRBV20-1 and J is TRBJ1-1. The CDR3 is 9 amino acids long, termini counted. The germline V gene encodes CDR1 DFQATT and CDR2 SNEGSKA (reference sequence). CDR3 amino acids: CSADTISPS.

This clonotype was found a few times. The CDR3 DNA reads TGTGCCAGCTCACCACAGATGGAACCTAATGAAAAACTGTTTTTT. Its translation is CASSPQMEPNEKLFF. The chain joins TRBV18 to TRBJ1-4, with D unclear. The CDR3 loop spans 15 amino acids. With 1 base removed from V and 3 bases from J, the gap between germline ends came to 9 bases. Germline V CDR1 and CDR2: KGHSH, LQKENI.

Written as DNA, the CDR3 is TGTGCCAGCAGCTTAGGGGGGGCCAGGCACCCTCTCTCTGGAAACACCATATATTTT. Protein: CASSLGGARHPLSGNTIYF. This sequence joins TRBV11-2 and TRBJ1-3, with a tentative D call TRBD1 (6 bases). The CDR3 is made up of 19 amino acids. Germline values: CDR1 SGHAT, CDR2 FQNNGV. V was shortened by 1 base and J by 0 bases, with 19 bases between the two germline ends.

This clonotype was seen more than once but under ten times. The rearrangement joins TRBV12-3 or TRBV12-4 to TRBJ2-7; D call uncertain. The ends were cut back, 4 bases at V and 2 bases at J, with 12 bases in the middle. The CDR3 runs 14 residues. In nucleotides, the CDR3 is TGTGCCAGCAGTTCGGAATTTACAGCCTACGAGCAGTACTTC. Translated, it gives CASSSEFTAYEQYF.

CDR3 nucleotides: TGCGCCAGCAGAGGGGCCACTAGCGGGGGGGCAGCAGATACGCAGTATTTT. It is translated as CASRGATSGGAADTQYF. The chain uses TRBV4-1 and TRBJ2-3, with TRBD2 matching 13 bases. CDR3 size: 17 residues. CDR1 is MGHRA and CDR2 is YSYEKL in the germline V gene. With V trimmed by 6 bases and J by 4 bases, 10 bases remained unmatched.

This clonotype has only a few counts. The gene calls are TRBV11-3 and TRBJ1-2; D not certain. The germline V gene has CDR1 SGHNT and CDR2 YENEEA. Trimming left V 1 base short and J 7 bases short, with 7 bases between. The CDR3 spans 12 residues. CDR3 sequence reads: CASSLGTGGYTF. DNA for the CDR3: TGTGCCAGCAGCTTAGGGACCGGTGGCTACACCTTC.

The V call is TRBV3-1, the J call TRBJ1-6; no clear D. The germline V gene encodes CDR1 LGHDT and CDR2 YNNKEL (reference sequence). The CDR3 has 14 residues. V shed 0 bases and J shed 7 bases, with 7 bases lying between them. The chain's CDR3 is CASSQDRLNSPLHF. The CDR3 DNA is TGTGCCAGCAGCCAAGATAGACTCAATTCACCCCTCCACTTT.

V gene TRBV10-3 combines with J gene TRBJ2-5, with D perhaps matching TRBD2 (5 bases). Germline CDR1 reads ENHRY; CDR2 reads SYGVKD. V was shortened by 10 bases and J by 5 bases, with 17 bases between the two germline ends. The CDR3 has 13 residues. This chain's CDR3 is CATAGRELETQYF. Here the CDR3 DNA reads TGTGCCACAGCTGGGAGAGAGCTTGAGACCCAGTACTTC.

The rearrangement links TRBV7-2 to TRBJ2-3; 9 positions match TRBD2. Germline lookup yields CDR1 SGHTA and CDR2 FQGNSA. The CDR3 spans 14 residues. V gave up 6 bases and J gave up 5 bases; unmatched junction bases: 6. As DNA, the CDR3 is TGTGCCAGCAGGGCGGGAGGGCCACGAGATACGCAGTATTTT. The encoded protein is CASRAGGPRDTQYF. Supplemented by reference TRBV7-2 and TRBJ2-3, the full variable domain reads GAGVSQSPSNKVTEKGKDVELRCDPISGHTALYWYRQSLGQGLEFLIYFQGNSAPDKSGLPSDRFSAERTGGSVSTLTIQRTQQEDSAVYLCASRAGGPRDTQYFGPGTRLTVL.

This clonotype was seen a few times. V gene TRBV10-3 combines with J gene TRBJ2-2; TRBD1 agrees at 8 bases. Per germline, CDR1 ENHRY and CDR2 SYGVKD. The CDR3 has 14 residues. The junction had 9 bases not matched to a gene; V was cut back by 10 bases and J by 5 bases. The CDR3 DNA follows: TGTGCCACCAGACAGGGGATGATGACCGGGGAGCTGTTTTTT. Its translation: CATRQGMMTGELFF.

The rearrangement joins TRBV6-2 or TRBV6-3 to TRBJ2-4; unclear D gene. In germline, CDR1 is MNHEY, CDR2 SVGEGT. The CDR3 is 15 amino acids. Trimming removed 0 bases from V and 8 bases from J, with 14 bases in between. In DNA form, the CDR3 reads TGTGCCAGCAGTTACTCCGGCCCATTTCCTTACATTCAGTACTTC. Translation gives CASSYSGPFPYIQYF.